These 17 T cell receptor beta chains originate from one sample sequenced in a study of blood T cell dynamics during melanoma immunotherapy. The time point here: week 3, after first cycle of checkpoint inhibitor. Clones were sequenced by immunoSEQ multiplex PCR, and TCRdb holds only the in-frame ones, with some missing. The sample includes around 12,000 clones, about 88% of them seen just once. This material consisted of blood, taken from a patient treated with checkpoint blockade. The receptor set was obtained from a human donor with melanoma.

This clone was recorded once. V usage is TRBV7-2 and J usage is TRBJ2-5; no firm D call. The CDR3 runs to 15 residues. The V end lost 0 bases, the J end lost 5 bases, and 13 bases lay between the germline ends. Germline V CDR1 and CDR2: SGHTA, FQGNSA. This CDR3 reads CASSLASSGVETQYF. DNA for the CDR3: TGTGCCAGCAGCTTAGCGTCGTCTGGTGTTGAGACCCAGTACTTC.

The rearrangement uses TRBV7-8 and TRBJ2-5, with D perhaps TRBD2 (5 bases). The J call may not be correct, given that the DNA end is closer to TRBJ2-7. The CDR3 has 15 residues. CDR1 and CDR2 from the germline V gene are SGHVS and FQNEAQ. The DNA for the CDR3 is TGTGCCAGCAGGCCTCCAGGCGGGCTGGCCCACGAGCAGTACTTC. Its protein product is CASRPPGGLAHEQYF.

The sample holds one count of this clone. The chain joins TRBV20-1 to TRBJ2-1; D ambiguous. The V end was cut by 8 bases, the J end by 6 bases, with 11 bases between. Germline V gene data show CDR1 as DFQATT and CDR2 as SNEGSKA (reference sequence). The length of the CDR3 is 11 residues. In DNA form, the CDR3 reads TGCAGTACCTTAATAATCAATGAGCAGTTCTTC. Amino acid sequence: CSTLIINEQFF.

This sequence joins TRBV30 and TRBJ1-3; D not certain. Per the germline V gene, CDR1 is GTSNPN and CDR2 is SVGIG (reference sequence). Trimming took off 4 bases at V and 0 bases at J, with 16 bases between the two ends. The CDR3 covers 16 residues. CDR3 protein: CAWMKYGRDSGNTIYF. The CDR3 nucleotides read TGTGCCTGGATGAAATACGGTAGGGACTCTGGAAACACCATATATTTT. Supplemented by reference TRBV30 and TRBJ1-3, the full variable domain reads SQTIHQWPATLVQPVGSPLSLECTVEGTSNPNLYWYRQAAGRGLQLLFYSVGIGQISSEVPQNLSASRPQDRQFILSSKKLLLSDSGFYLCAWMKYGRDSGNTIYFGEGSWLTVV.

In this sample, this clone turned up a few times. The chain joins TRBV7-6 to TRBJ2-1; D is perhaps TRBD2 (5 bases). CDR1 is SGHVS and CDR2 is FNYEAQ in the germline V gene. The CDR3 runs 14 residues. V shed 5 bases and J shed 6 bases, with 14 bases lying between them. The CDR3 bases are TGTGCCAGCAGCGGGAGCGGCCAGTCCAATGAGCAGTTCTTC. Its translation is CASSGSGQSNEQFF. Full variable domain (rest looked up from reference TRBV7-6 and TRBJ2-1): GAGVSQSPRYKVTKRGQDVALRCDPISGHVSLYWYRQALGQGPEFLTYFNYEAQQDKSGLPNDRFSAERPEGSISTLTIQRTEQRDSAMYRCASSGSGQSNEQFFGPGTRLTVL.

The V call is TRBV5-6, the J call TRBJ1-1; D might be TRBD1 (6 bases). In germline, CDR1 is SGHDT, CDR2 YYEEEE. The ends were cut back, 2 bases at V and 5 bases at J, with 19 bases in the middle. CDR3 size: 16 residues. Written as DNA, the CDR3 is TGTGCCAGCAGCTTAGGGGGGGAGCTATTTAGAACTGAAGCTTTCTTT. It is translated as CASSLGGELFRTEAFF.

The chain carries TRBV6-1 and TRBJ1-2, with D maybe TRBD1 (5 bases). CDR3 length: 13 amino acids. V was cut by 6 bases and J by 5 bases, with 13 bases left in between. The germline V gene has CDR1 MNHNS and CDR2 SASEGT. The CDR3 coding sequence is TGTGCCAGCAGCGGGGGGGGGACTTATGGCTACACCTTC. Translated, it gives CASSGGGTYGYTF.

The V call is TRBV5-1, the J call TRBJ2-5; 8 bases fit TRBD2. The CDR3 has 16 amino acids. V shed 6 bases, J shed 2 bases, and the junction held 12 bases outside the gene matches. Germline values: CDR1 SGHRS, CDR2 YFSETQ. Written as DNA, the CDR3 is TGCGCCAGCACCGTGGGGACACGGGGGGGACAAGAGACCCAGTACTTC. It codes for CASTVGTRGGQETQYF.

The chain joins TRBV7-9 to TRBJ2-7; possibly TRBD1 for D (6 bases). This CDR3 has 13 amino acids. Between the trimmed V and J ends, which lost 4 bases and 6 bases, there was a span of 13 bases. Per the germline V gene, CDR1 is SEHNR and CDR2 is FQNEAQ (reference sequence). CDR3 nucleotide sequence: TGTGCCAGCAGCTACAGGGCTGGGGTCGAGCAGTACTTC. Translated: CASSYRAGVEQYF.

V usage is TRBV9 and J usage is TRBJ2-5, with D unresolved. Germline CDR1 SGDLS, CDR2 YYNGEE. This CDR3 is 16 amino acids long. With 0 bases removed from V and 5 bases from J, the gap between germline ends came to 17 bases. CDR3 protein: CASSVGPSFVGETQYF. DNA of the CDR3: TGTGCCAGCAGCGTAGGTCCTAGTTTTGTTGGGGAGACCCAGTACTTC. Drawing the rest from reference TRBV9 and TRBJ2-5, the complete variable domain is DSGVTQTPKHLITATGQRVTLRCSPRSGDLSVYWYQQSLDQGLQFLIQYYNGEERAKGNILERFSAQQFPDLHSELNLSSLELGDSALYFCASSVGPSFVGETQYFGPGTRLLVL.

The chain joins TRBV5-1 to TRBJ2-3; weak D call: TRBD1 (6 bases). The length of the CDR3 is 15 residues. The germline V gene has CDR1 SGHRS and CDR2 YFSETQ. Trimming removed 2 bases from V and 2 bases from J, with 12 bases in between. The CDR3 loop reads CASSLDRFDTDTQYF. The CDR3, as DNA: TGCGCCAGCAGCTTAGACAGGTTTGACACAGATACGCAGTATTTT.

The chain is built from TRBV6-5 and TRBJ1-4; 10 bases align to TRBD1. CDR1 and CDR2 (germline): MNHEY, SVGAGI. The length of the CDR3 is 16 residues. V lost 2 bases and J lost 3; bases outside the gene matches: 3. CDR3: CASSYDRGRPNEKLFF. CDR3 nucleotide sequence: TGTGCCAGCAGTTACGACAGGGGGCGGCCTAATGAAAAACTGTTTTTT.

The V gene is TRBV11-2, the J gene TRBJ2-3; 7 bases line up with TRBD2. The ends lost 5 bases at V and 2 bases at J; junction bases unmatched: 13. Germline CDR1 SGHAT, CDR2 FQNNGV. The CDR3 runs to 17 residues. The CDR3 DNA reads TGTGCCAGCAGCGAACGGAGACTAGCCCGGTACACAGATACGCAGTATTTT. Translated: CASSERRLARYTDTQYF. Supplemented by reference TRBV11-2 and TRBJ2-3, the full variable domain reads EAGVAQSPRYKIIEKRQSVAFWCNPISGHATLYWYQQILGQGPKLLIQFQNNGVVDDSQLPKDRFSAERLKGVDSTLKIQPAKLEDSAVYLCASSERRLARYTDTQYFGPGTRLTVL.

Only a few counts were recorded for this clone. This chain connects TRBV7-8 to TRBJ2-1; TRBD1 agrees at 8 bases. J gave up 5 bases and V 3 bases, and 3 bases lay outside the gene matches. CDR3 length: 14 residues. Germline V gene lookup returns CDR1 SGHVS and CDR2 FQNEAQ. DNA for the CDR3: TGTGCCAGCAGCTTCTTGGACAGGGACAATGAGCAGTTCTTC. The encoded protein is CASSFLDRDNEQFF.

The chain is built from TRBV7-9 and TRBJ2-2; 7 nucleotides align to TRBD1. V lost 3 bases to trimming and J lost 4 bases; unmatched junction nucleotides: 8. CDR1 SEHNR and CDR2 FQNEAQ come from the germline V gene (reference sequence). This CDR3 comprises 16 residues. The CDR3 is CASSFSRGRGTGELFF. CDR3 in DNA: TGTGCCAGCAGCTTTTCGAGGGGGCGCGGCACCGGGGAGCTGTTTTTT.

The rearrangement uses TRBV2 and TRBJ1-2; perhaps TRBD1 as D (6 bases). CDR3 length: 17 amino acids. Trimming removed 7 bases at V and 2 bases at J, with 23 bases between. Germline CDR1 SNHLY, CDR2 FYNNEI. In nucleotides, the CDR3 is TGTGCCAGCACCCGGAGCGCGGACAGCCCCGCCAACTATGGCTACACCTTC. Translated, it gives CASTRSADSPANYGYTF.

This clone was detected a few times. CDR3 loop: CAWSQDSANEKLFF. In DNA, the CDR3 is TGTGCCTGGAGTCAGGACAGCGCTAATGAAAAACTGTTTTTT. The chain couples TRBV30 to TRBJ1-4; D perhaps matches TRBD1 (6 bases). This CDR3 has 14 amino acids. Germline CDR1 GTSNPN, CDR2 SVGIG (reference sequence). Trimming stripped 2 bases from V and 3 bases from J, with 10 bases between.